This T cell receptor beta chain was retrieved from a study of T cells after yellow fever vaccination. Findings and caveats of the study: Across the CD4 and CD8 compartments, a small share of clonotypes was present in both.

Trimming took 6 bases from V and 0 from J, leaving 15 bases between them. This CDR3 contains 15 residues. Germline loops: CDR1 DFQATT, CDR2 SNEGSKA (reference sequence). As concerns this clonotype: Its antigen is unknown.

TCRdb analysed the 5' RACE reads with MiXCR anew, one entry per CDR3 protein. The sample lists 500,000 to 650,000 distinct CDR3 sequences; approximately 15% were seen once. The source was PBMCs, collected on the day of the yellow fever booster vaccination. J is TRBJ2-1 and V is TRBV20-1; D may be TRBD1 (6 bases). The sequence came from a man under 40 who received the YFV17D yellow fever vaccine. CDR3 DNA: TGCAGTGCGGGGGCCGGAGAAAGCTCCTACAATGAGCAGTTCTTC. As protein: CSAGAGESSYNEQFF.